This T cell receptor (beta chain) was recorded in a study of T cell clusters in autoimmune cytopenias. Study summary: The mean age of healthy donor controls was almost 57 years, the median roughly 60 years. Overall study results and limits: The cluster-lack signature was not seen for secondary cytopenia versus chronic lymphocytic leukemia.

Germline values: CDR1 LNHNV, CDR2 YYDKDF (reference sequence). The CDR3 sequence is 16 residues long. This clonotype is medium-sized by frequency. The antigen remains unidentified. TRB amplification used 200 to 250 ng of peripheral blood genomic DNA. One tube held mixed TRB-A and TRB-B primer pools for touch-down PCR. From the multiplex PCR reads, TCRdb lists one entry per CDR3 protein and no DNA. This sample's table reports some 6,200 distinct CDR3 sequences. These data were likewise used in another study, on T cell repertoires in aging, cancer and after chemotherapy. According to that study: Repeat sampling of healthy donors over several months to years showed clear clonal overlap. Loss of evenness, beyond lost richness, contributed to age-related TCR diversity decline in cancer patients.

Source material: peripheral blood. The TCR comes from a human donor in good health. The rearrangement joins TRBV15 to TRBJ2-1; with no DNA, the TCRdb D assignment of TRBD2 cannot be verified. The CDR3 protein is CATSRPGTSGWDEQFF.